The T cell receptor (beta chain) described here comes from a study of Tregs in tolerant kidney transplant recipients (dated by TCRdb to the late 2010s). Broadly, across the study: Related donors were used in the transplants with nonmyeloablative bone marrow transplantation, and mixed chimerism was transient in the human trials. The study applied TCRbeta sequencing to find donor-specific regulatory T cells before combined kidney and bone marrow transplantation and then followed those same cells after transplant. Study-wide conclusions, independent of this receptor: Because the study included only a small number of patients, the results must be confirmed in larger populations and under other immunosuppression protocols. Expanding Tregs with activated donor B cells appeared to identify the most biologically relevant and donor-specific TCRbeta repertoire. Biological reproducibility was not examined directly, but technical replication error appeared to be minimal. Donor-specific Treg expansion exceeded global Treg expansion in tolerant patients, suggesting antigen-driven rather than nonspecific expansion. Because the PCR primers were changed over time for some patients, nucleotide-level comparison could not be performed across the samples from those patients.

The sample holds one count of this clone. Its target antigen remains unknown. Base qualities are not at hand, and no much larger clone is one base apart. Sample time point, as interpreted from the label and publication: blood sample drawn before combined kidney and bone marrow transplant. Unstimulated Tregs (CD4+CD25+CD127-), CD4+ non-Tregs (CD4+CD25-), CD4 and CD8 cells were FACS-sorted from thawed PBMCs. The patients were a handful of recipients of combined kidney and bone marrow transplants from the ITN036ST trial, and samples were available only for these trial subjects. Healthy control blood was processed by Ficoll density gradient to PBMCs and cryopreserved; patient PBMCs were collected before and after transplant. Genomic DNA was extracted from sorted cells with the QIAGEN DNeasy Blood and Tissue Kit for TCRbeta CDR3 sequencing. High-throughput TCRbeta CDR3 sequencing was carried out commercially through immunoSEQ, with PCR amplification with bias correction and internal controls included. On the authors' methods: A unique productive TCRbeta sequence was defined by the CDR3 nucleotide sequence when primers matched, and otherwise by the CDR3 amino acid sequence together with the Vbeta and Jbeta genes. Sorting error was corrected by removing sequences shared between sorted populations at a frequency ratio of 2:1 or less, and the remaining shared sequences were assigned to the higher population. A sequence counted as donor-reactive if, in CFSE-low cells, the sequence had a frequency of at least 0.01% and was expanded at least 5-fold compared with unstimulated cells. Repertoire divergence was quantified by Jensen-Shannon divergence using the top 100 TCRbeta sequences ranked by frequency. For samples with multiple sequencing runs, sorting error was corrected separately for each run before the runs were pooled. TCRdb's version of the immuneACCESS table is confined to in-frame rearrangements and falls short of the full clone set. An unresolved V gene accounts for under half of the shortfall where checked; the remainder is of unknown origin. That table furnishes V, J and clone size, whereas the DNA furnished D and trimming. Present in this sample are more than 75,000 clones, 80% to 95% of which were seen just once. The ten largest make up 0.46% of the sample.

Source: CD4+ T cells from blood, taken before the transplant. This receptor was obtained from a human donor who received a combined kidney and bone marrow transplant.

At the DNA level, the sequence is TGTGCCAGCAGTTTACTTCAGGGGGCGGCTAATGAAAAACTGTTTTTT. It specifies CASSLLQGAANEKLFF. The sequence is built from TRBV27 and TRBJ1-4; 8 junctional bases match TRBD1. CDR1 and CDR2 were assigned from the germline V gene (reference sequence) as MNHEY and SMNVEV. Trimming takes 2 bases off V and 3 bases off J; junction bases not matched to a gene: 5. CDR3 length: 16 amino acids, cysteine to phenylalanine. Just CDR3 DNA is preserved here, 48 bases in frame from base 1.